This TCR beta chain was captured by sequencing in a study of T cell responses to AZD1222 COVID-19 vaccine. CDR1 and CDR2 from the germline V gene are SGDLS and YYNGEE. Trimming removed 0 bases from V and 5 bases from J, with 8 bases in between. The CDR3 runs 13 residues. The method was immunoSEQ multiplex PCR; TCRdb's version includes in-frame clones alone and lacks a portion of them. The sample contains 130,000 or so clones, nearly 90% of which appear only once. The sequenced sample was peripheral blood, obtained 28 days after the second AZD1222 dose. The receptor's source is an adult who received the AZD1222 COVID-19 vaccine. V usage is TRBV9 and J usage is TRBJ1-1, with a tentative D call TRBD1 (5 bases). As DNA, the CDR3 is TGTGCCAGCAGCGTAGAGGGGTGGACTGAAGCTTTCTTT. Residues: CASSVEGWTEAFF.